The subject of this entry is one T cell receptor beta chain. Its antigen is currently unknown. Researchers reported that TCR beta cDNA libraries carried unique molecular identifiers. TCRdb passed the PCR reads through MiXCR, listing each CDR3 protein once. The sample lists 750,000 to 900,000 distinct CDR3 sequences, around 45% occurring once. This specimen comes from a study of post-analysis software for immune sequencing data. Overall study: In terms of disease course, relapsing-remitting, secondary progressive and progressive-relapsing multiple sclerosis were included.

Study-wide points: In multiple sclerosis, normalized Chao1 diversity was significantly below that of controls. Four to six TRBV segments (TRBV5-6, TRBV5-1 and TRBV20-1 among them) occurred more frequently in patients than in controls.

Germline V gives CDR1 DFQATT, CDR2 SNEGSKA (reference sequence). This CDR3 spans 11 amino acids. The chain couples TRBV20-1 to TRBJ2-7; maybe TRBD2 (5 bases). The assigned J gene may be wrong: the sequence end matches TRBJ2-5 better. The TCR sequence derives from a girl between 10 and 17 years old with multiple sclerosis. Sequencing was carried out using blood. CDR3 sequence reads: CSGLREGTQYF. The CDR3 DNA follows: TGCAGTGGACTGCGAGAGGGGACCCAGTACTTC.